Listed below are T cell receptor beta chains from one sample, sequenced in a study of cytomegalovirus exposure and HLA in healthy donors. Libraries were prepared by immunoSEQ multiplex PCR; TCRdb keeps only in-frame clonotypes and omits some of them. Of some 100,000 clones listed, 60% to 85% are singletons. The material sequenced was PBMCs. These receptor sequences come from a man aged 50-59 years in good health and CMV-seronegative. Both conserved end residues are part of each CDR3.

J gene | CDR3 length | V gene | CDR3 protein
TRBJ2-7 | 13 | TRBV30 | CAWSFLWGGEQYF
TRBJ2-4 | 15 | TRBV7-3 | CASSPTGTGGNIQYF
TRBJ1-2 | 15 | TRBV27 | CASSLSVRTEHGYTF
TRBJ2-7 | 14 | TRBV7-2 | CASSLVGSSYEQYF
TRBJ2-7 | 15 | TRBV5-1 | CASSPQGQGSREQYF
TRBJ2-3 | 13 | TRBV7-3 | CASGQGPADTQYF
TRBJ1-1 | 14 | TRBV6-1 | CVSSQIMGFTEAFF
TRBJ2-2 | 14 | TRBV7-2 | CASSLRRGLGELFF
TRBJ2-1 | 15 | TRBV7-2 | CASSLVVGGAYEQFF
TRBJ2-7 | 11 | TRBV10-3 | CATASGNEQYF
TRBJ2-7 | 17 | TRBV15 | CATSRDSFGQIHYEQYF
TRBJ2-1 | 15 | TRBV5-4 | CASSLDHRSYNEQFF
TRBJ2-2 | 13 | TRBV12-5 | CASGVARTGELFF
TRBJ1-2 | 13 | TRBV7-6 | CASSLAENYGYTF
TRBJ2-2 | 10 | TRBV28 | CARGDGELFF
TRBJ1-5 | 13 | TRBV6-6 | CASSLRVNQPQHF
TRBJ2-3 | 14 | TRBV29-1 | CSHRDSRSTDTQYF
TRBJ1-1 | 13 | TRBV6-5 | CASSYRGDTEAFF
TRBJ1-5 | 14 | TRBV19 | CASRTGDPNQPQHF
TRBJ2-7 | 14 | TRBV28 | CASSLARRSYEQYF
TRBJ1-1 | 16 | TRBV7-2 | CASSPSYLGRNTEAFF